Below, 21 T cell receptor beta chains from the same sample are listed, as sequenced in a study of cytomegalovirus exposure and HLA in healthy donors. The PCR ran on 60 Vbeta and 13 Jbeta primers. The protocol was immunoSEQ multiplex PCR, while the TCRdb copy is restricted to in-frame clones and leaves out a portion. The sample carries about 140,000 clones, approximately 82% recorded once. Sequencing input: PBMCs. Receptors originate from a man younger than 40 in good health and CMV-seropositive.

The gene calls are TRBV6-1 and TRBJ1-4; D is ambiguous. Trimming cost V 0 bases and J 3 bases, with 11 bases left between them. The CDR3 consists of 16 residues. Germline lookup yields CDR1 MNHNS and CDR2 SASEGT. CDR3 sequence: CASSEASGLANEKLFF. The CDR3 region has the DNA TGTGCCAGCAGTGAAGCGAGCGGTTTAGCTAATGAAAAACTGTTTTTT.

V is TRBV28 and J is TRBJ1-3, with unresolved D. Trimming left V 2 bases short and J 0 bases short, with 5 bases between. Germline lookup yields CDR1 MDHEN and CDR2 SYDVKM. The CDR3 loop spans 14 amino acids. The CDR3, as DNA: TGTGCCAGCAGTTTACTGGCCTCTGGAAACACCATATATTTT. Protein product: CASSLLASGNTIYF.

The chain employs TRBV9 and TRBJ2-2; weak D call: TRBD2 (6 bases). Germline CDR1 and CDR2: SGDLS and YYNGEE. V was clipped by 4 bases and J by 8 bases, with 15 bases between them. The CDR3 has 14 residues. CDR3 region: CASSPGLPKGELFF. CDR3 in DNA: TGTGCCAGCAGCCCGGGACTCCCTAAAGGGGAGCTGTTTTTT.

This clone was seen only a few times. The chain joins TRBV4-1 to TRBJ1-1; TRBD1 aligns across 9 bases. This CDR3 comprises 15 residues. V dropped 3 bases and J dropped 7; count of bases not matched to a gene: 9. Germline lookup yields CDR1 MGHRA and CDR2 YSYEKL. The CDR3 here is CASSQVSGTGIEAFF. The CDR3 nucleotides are TGCGCCAGCAGCCAGGTCTCCGGGACAGGGATTGAAGCTTTCTTT.

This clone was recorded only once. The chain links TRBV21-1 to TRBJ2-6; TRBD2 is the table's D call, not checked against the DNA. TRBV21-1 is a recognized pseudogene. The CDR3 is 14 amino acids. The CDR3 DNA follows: TGTGCCAGCAGCCCGACTCCACGTTTCAACGTCCTGACTTTC. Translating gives CASSPTPRFNVLTF.

Here the CDR3 DNA reads TGCGCCAGCAGCTTGCATCTGCCTAGGGATACGCAGTATTTT. Translated: CASSLHLPRDTQYF. The chain joins TRBV5-1 to TRBJ2-3; unclear D gene. The CDR3 has 14 amino acids. The germline CDR1 and CDR2 sequences are SGHRS and YFSETQ. V was pared by 1 base and J by 6 bases, with 12 bases between. Full variable domain (missing parts from reference TRBV5-1 and TRBJ2-3): KAGVTQTPRYLIKTRGQQVTLSCSPISGHRSVSWYQQTPGQGLQFLFEYFSETQRNKGNFPGRFSGRQFSNSRSEMNVSTLELGDSALYLCASSLHLPRDTQYFGPGTRLTVL.

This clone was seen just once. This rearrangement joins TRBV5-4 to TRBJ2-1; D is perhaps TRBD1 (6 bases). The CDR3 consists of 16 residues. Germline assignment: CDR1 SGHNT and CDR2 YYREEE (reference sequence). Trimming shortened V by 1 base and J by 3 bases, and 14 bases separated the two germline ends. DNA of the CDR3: TGTGCCAGCAGCTTGACAGGGCAAAGTCTCTACAATGAGCAGTTCTTC. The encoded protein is CASSLTGQSLYNEQFF.

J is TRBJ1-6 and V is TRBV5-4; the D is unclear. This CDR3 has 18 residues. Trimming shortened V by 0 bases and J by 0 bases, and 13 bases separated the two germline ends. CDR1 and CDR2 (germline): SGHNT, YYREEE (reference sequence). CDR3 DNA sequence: TGTGCCAGCAGCTTGGCCGTGTCCCCGAGCTCCTATAATTCACCCCTCCACTTT. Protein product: CASSLAVSPSSYNSPLHF.

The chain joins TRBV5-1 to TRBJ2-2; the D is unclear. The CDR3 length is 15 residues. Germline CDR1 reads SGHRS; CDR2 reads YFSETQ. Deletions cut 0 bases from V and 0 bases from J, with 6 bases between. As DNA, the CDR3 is TGCGCCAGCAGCTTGGGTCGTCCGAACACCGGGGAGCTGTTTTTT. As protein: CASSLGRPNTGELFF. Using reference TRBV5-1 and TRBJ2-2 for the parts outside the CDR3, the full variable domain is KAGVTQTPRYLIKTRGQQVTLSCSPISGHRSVSWYQQTPGQGLQFLFEYFSETQRNKGNFPGRFSGRQFSNSRSEMNVSTLELGDSALYLCASSLGRPNTGELFFGEGSRLTVL.

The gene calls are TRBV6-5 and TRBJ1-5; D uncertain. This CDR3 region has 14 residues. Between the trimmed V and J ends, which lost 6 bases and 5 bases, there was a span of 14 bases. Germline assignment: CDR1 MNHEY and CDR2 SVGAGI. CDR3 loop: CASRAGSWDQPQHF. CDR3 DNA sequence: TGTGCCAGCAGGGCCGGGAGCTGGGATCAGCCCCAGCATTTT.

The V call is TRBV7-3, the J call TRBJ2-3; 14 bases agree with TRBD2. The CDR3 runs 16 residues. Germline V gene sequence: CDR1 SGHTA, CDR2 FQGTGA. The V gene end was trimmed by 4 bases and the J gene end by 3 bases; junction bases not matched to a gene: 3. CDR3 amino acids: CASSSGLAGVTDTQYF. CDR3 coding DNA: TGTGCCAGCAGCTCGGGACTAGCGGGGGTTACAGATACGCAGTATTTT. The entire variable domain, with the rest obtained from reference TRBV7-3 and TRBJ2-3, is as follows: GAGVSQTPSNKVTEKGKYVELRCDPISGHTALYWYRQSLGQGPEFLIYFQGTGAADDSGLPNDRFFAVRPEGSVSTLKIQRTERGDSAVYLCASSSGLAGVTDTQYFGPGTRLTVL.

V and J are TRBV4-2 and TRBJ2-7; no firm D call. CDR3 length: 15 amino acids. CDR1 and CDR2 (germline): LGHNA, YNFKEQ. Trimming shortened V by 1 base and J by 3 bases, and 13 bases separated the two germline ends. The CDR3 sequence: CASSQAHQHDYEQYF. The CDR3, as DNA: TGTGCCAGCAGCCAAGCACACCAACACGACTACGAGCAGTACTTC.

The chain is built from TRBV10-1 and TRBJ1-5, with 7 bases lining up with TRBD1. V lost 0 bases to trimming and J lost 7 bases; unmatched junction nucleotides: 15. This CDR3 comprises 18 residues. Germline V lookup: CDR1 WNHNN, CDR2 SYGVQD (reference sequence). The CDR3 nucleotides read TGCGCCAGCAGTGAGTCCCCCGACGACAGGGTCCCTACCCAGCCCCAGCATTTT. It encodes CASSESPDDRVPTQPQHF.

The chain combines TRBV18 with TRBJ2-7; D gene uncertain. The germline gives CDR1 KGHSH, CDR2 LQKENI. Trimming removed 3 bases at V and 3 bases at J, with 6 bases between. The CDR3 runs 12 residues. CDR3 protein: CASSPSRYEQYF. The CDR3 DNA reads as TGTGCCAGCTCACCCTCCCGCTACGAGCAGTACTTC.

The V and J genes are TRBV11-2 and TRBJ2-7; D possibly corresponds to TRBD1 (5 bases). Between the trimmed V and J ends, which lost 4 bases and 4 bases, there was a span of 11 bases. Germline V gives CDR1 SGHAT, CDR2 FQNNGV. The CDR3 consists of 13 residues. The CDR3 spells CASSSGAIYEQYF. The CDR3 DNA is TGTGCCAGCAGCTCTGGGGCAATATACGAGCAGTACTTC.

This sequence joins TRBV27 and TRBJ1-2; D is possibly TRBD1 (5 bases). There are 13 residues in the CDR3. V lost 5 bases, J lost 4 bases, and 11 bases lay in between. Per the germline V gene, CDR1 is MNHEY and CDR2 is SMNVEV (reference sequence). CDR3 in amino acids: CASSQIDSYGYTF. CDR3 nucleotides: TGTGCCAGCAGTCAAATAGACAGCTATGGCTACACCTTC.

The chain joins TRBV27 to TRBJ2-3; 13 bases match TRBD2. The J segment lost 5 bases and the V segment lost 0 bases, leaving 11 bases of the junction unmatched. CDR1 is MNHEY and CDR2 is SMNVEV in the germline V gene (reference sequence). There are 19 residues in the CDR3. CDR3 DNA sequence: TGTGCCAGCAGTTTATCCCCCTCAGGACTAGCGGGAGAGGTAGATACGCAGTATTTT. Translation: CASSLSPSGLAGEVDTQYF.

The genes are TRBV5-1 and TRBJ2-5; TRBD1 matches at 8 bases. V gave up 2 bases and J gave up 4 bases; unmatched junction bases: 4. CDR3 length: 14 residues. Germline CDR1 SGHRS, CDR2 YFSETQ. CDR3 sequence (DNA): TGCGCCAGCAGCTTCGGACAGGGCCCAGAGACCCAGTACTTC. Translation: CASSFGQGPETQYF.

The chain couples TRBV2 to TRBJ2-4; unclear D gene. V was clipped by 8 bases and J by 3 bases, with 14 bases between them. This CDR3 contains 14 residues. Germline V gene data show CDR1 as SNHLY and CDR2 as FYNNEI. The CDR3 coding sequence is TGTGCCAGCGCGGAGTGGAAAAGCAAAAACATTCAGTACTTC. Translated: CASAEWKSKNIQYF.

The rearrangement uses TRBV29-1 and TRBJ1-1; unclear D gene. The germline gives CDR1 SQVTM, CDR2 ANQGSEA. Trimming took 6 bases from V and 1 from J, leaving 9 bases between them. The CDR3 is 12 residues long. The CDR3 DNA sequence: TGCAGCGTGGCGGGCAGGAACACTGAAGCTTTCTTT. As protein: CSVAGRNTEAFF.

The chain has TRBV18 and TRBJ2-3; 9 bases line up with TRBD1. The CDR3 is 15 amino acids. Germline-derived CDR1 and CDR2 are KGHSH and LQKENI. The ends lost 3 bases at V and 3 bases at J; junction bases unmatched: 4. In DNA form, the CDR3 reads TGTGCCAGCTCACCTTCGGGACAGGGAACAGATACGCAGTATTTT. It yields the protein CASSPSGQGTDTQYF.